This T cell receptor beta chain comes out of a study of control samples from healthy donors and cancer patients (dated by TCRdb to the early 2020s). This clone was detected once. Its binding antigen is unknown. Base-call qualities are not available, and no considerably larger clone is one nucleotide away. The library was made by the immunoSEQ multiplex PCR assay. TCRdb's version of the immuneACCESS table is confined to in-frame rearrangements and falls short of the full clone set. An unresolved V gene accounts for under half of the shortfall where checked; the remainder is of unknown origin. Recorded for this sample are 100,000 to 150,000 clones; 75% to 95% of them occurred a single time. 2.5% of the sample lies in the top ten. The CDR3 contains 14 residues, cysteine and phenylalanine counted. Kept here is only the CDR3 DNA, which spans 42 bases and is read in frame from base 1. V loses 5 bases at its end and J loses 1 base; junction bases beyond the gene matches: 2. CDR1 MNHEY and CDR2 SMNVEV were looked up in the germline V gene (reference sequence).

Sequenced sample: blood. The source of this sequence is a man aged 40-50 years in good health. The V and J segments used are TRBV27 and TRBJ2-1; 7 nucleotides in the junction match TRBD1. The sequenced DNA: TGTGCCAGCAGTCAGGGACAGTCCTACAATGAGCAGTTCTTC. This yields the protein CASSQGQSYNEQFF.